The source of this T cell receptor beta chain is a study of blood T cell repertoires in COVID-19. The overall study: The United States, Italy and Spain supplied acute and convalescent COVID-19 samples.

One Seattle source followed patients from active infection through their disease course. Original analysis: Amplification of reference gene primers provided the estimated nucleated cell counts. Using immunoSEQ multiplex PCR, the repertoire was profiled, and TCRdb retains in-frame clones only, with some absent. V and J calls and clone size follow that table, whereas D and trimming were derived from the DNA. The sample carries fewer than 300,000 clones, more than 80% recorded once. The receptor was isolated from a woman between 45 and 60 years old with COVID-19, enrolled during active disease. The material sequenced was peripheral blood.

The CDR3 region is CASSTTASSYEQYF. DNA of the CDR3: TGTGCCAGTAGTACCACAGCAAGCTCCTACGAGCAGTACTTC. This rearrangement joins TRBV19 to TRBJ2-7, with D unclear. The CDR3 consists of 14 residues. Germline CDR1 and CDR2: LNHDA and SQIVND (reference sequence). V was pared by 4 bases and J by 0 bases, with 10 bases between.